The T cell receptor (beta chain) under discussion was sequenced for a study of cytomegalovirus exposure and HLA in healthy donors. Germline-derived CDR1 and CDR2 are SNHLY and FYNNEI. The germline V and J ends were trimmed by 5 bases and 0 bases, with 7 bases remaining between them. There are 13 residues in the CDR3. This clone is a singleton in its sample. This sample includes further DNA sequences coding for the same CDR3. The PCR was carried out with 60 Vbeta primers and 13 Jbeta primers. Here immunoSEQ multiplex PCR was the method, and the copy in TCRdb shows in-frame clones only, minus some. The sample lists 150,000 to 200,000 clones; just over 70% were seen once.

The specimen was PBMCs. This TCR came from a young man in good health and CMV-seropositive. The gene calls are TRBV2 and TRBJ1-1; the D is unclear. CDR3 bases: TGTGCCAGCAGTTCCACAGTGAACACTGAAGCTTTCTTT. Translation gives CASSSTVNTEAFF.